The clone carrying this T cell receptor (beta chain) has a handful of counts. Other nucleotide sequences in the sample specify the same CDR3. This specimen belongs to a study of cytomegalovirus exposure and HLA in healthy donors. The primer mix had 60 Vbeta and 13 Jbeta primers. Produced via immunoSEQ multiplex PCR; TCRdb's table is partial and in-frame only. The repertoire holds about 77,000 clones, with approximately 78% as singletons. Germline CDR1 GTSNPN, CDR2 SVGIG (reference sequence). The CDR3 runs to 13 residues. J lost 6 bases, V lost 3 bases, and 5 bases had no gene match. Sequencing was performed on PBMCs. The sequence was obtained from a man aged 35 to 55 in good health and CMV-seronegative. The chain is built from TRBV30 and TRBJ1-2, with TRBD1 matching over 9 bases. CDR3 coding DNA: TGTGCCTGGAGACGGACAGGGGCGAATGGCTACACCTTC. Protein sequence: CAWRRTGANGYTF.